This T cell receptor (beta chain) was identified in a study of identifying expanded T cells in peripheral blood. Germline CDR1 and CDR2: MDHEN and SYDVKM. This CDR3 comprises 12 residues. With 5 bases removed from V and 2 bases from J, the gap between germline ends came to 6 bases. Data came from immunoSEQ multiplex PCR; TCRdb stores just in-frame clones and leaves some out. The repertoire includes about 97,000 clones, 88% of them detected once, and approximately 14% sits in the top ten. The source of this sequence is a person aged 18 to 70 in good health. The sequencing input was blood. The gene calls are TRBV28 and TRBJ2-5; unclear D gene. The CDR3 DNA follows: TGTGCCAGCAGTGTACAGCAAGAGACCCAGTACTTC. It translates to CASSVQQETQYF. The whole variable domain, remainder taken from reference TRBV28 and TRBJ2-5, is DVKVTQSSRYLVKRTGEKVFLECVQDMDHENMFWYRQDPGLGLRLIYFSYDVKMKEKGDIPEGYSVSREKKERFSLILESASTNQTSMYLCASSVQQETQYFGPGTRLLVL.